A selection of T cell receptor beta chains follows, all from one sample in a study of beta chain features in type 1 diabetes. TCRdb's table, derived via immunoSEQ multiplex PCR, lists solely in-frame clones and lacks some. The data contain around 710,000 clones, under 15% of them singletons. The sample taken for sequencing was naive CD4+ T cells from blood. All receptors come from a man aged 30-40 years with type 1 diabetes. Each CDR3 is given with its conserved first and last residue. The order of the fields is CDR3 protein, J gene, V gene, clone size. Clone size is shown for a subset of rows, as once, few, many or a class of expanded clone.

CASSLARGDEQFF,TRBJ2-1,TRBV11-2,-
CASSPAGANVLTF,TRBJ2-6,TRBV7-2,few
CASSPRWGSGNTIYF,TRBJ1-3,TRBV5-1,-
CASSDNGPNTGELFF,TRBJ2-2,TRBV2,-
CASSLTISGNTIYF,TRBJ1-3,TRBV7-2,few
CASSLLVWGRVRAFF,TRBJ1-1,TRBV7-9,-
CASSVTGNGANVLTF,TRBJ2-6,TRBV9,few
CSVSRDGYTF,TRBJ1-2,TRBV29-1,few
CASSPVQGSGTDTQYF,TRBJ2-3,TRBV4-1,-
CASSVLDVGSRANVLTF,TRBJ2-6,TRBV6-1,-
CASSYVTGARSYTF,TRBJ1-2,TRBV6-5,-
CASSLAGNNSPLHF,TRBJ1-6,TRBV7-9,-
CASSPAGELRNTIYF,TRBJ1-3,TRBV5-6,-
CASSLRTGLSKNIQYF,TRBJ2-4,TRBV7-2,few
CASSLETVNTGELFF,TRBJ2-2,TRBV7-2,-
CASSLDVRRGPMYGNEQFF,TRBJ2-1,TRBV14,-